Following are 19 T cell receptor beta chains from one sample sequenced in a study of cytomegalovirus exposure and HLA in healthy donors. The PCR ran on 60 Vbeta and 13 Jbeta primers. Repertoires were generated with immunoSEQ multiplex PCR, while TCRdb's copy carries only in-frame clones and drops some. The profile covers approximately 150,000 clones, with roughly 80% appearing a single time and 1.5% to 2% taken by the ten largest. The sequenced sample was PBMCs. These receptor sequences come from a female donor in good health and CMV-seronegative.

The chain joins TRBV19 to TRBJ1-2, with D perhaps matching TRBD1 (6 bases). The CDR3 runs to 13 residues. Trimming removed 6 bases from V and 4 bases from J, with 12 bases in between. Germline V gene sequence: CDR1 LNHDA, CDR2 SQIVND (reference sequence). The CDR3 DNA reads as TGTGCCAGTAGGATGACAGGTGGCTATGGCTACACCTTC. It encodes CASRMTGGYGYTF.

The chain employs TRBV27 and TRBJ2-7; the match to TRBD2 covers 8 bases. The CDR3 loop spans 16 amino acids. CDR1 and CDR2 (germline): MNHEY, SMNVEV (reference sequence). With V trimmed by 2 bases and J by 0 bases, 6 bases remained unmatched. CDR3 coding DNA: TGTGCCAGCAGTTTAGTCCCGACTAGCGACTCCTACGAGCAGTACTTC. Its protein product is CASSLVPTSDSYEQYF.

V is TRBV14 and J is TRBJ2-5; D unclear. The CDR3 totals 16 residues. Germline CDR1 SGHDN, CDR2 FVKESK. V was shortened by 1 base and J by 1 base, with 13 bases between the two germline ends. CDR3 DNA sequence: TGTGCCAGCAGCCAAGGTGGGCTCCCAACCCAAGAGACCCAGTACTTC. Amino acids: CASSQGGLPTQETQYF.

V gene TRBV2 combines with J gene TRBJ1-1, with D tentatively TRBD1 (5 bases). The CDR3 consists of 15 residues. Germline V gene data show CDR1 as SNHLY and CDR2 as FYNNEI. V lost 5 bases, J lost 0 bases, and 13 bases lay in between. CDR3 coding DNA: TGTGCCAGCAGTTTACAAGTGGGGCTGAACACTGAAGCTTTCTTT. Protein sequence: CASSLQVGLNTEAFF.

The V and J genes are TRBV6-1 and TRBJ1-5; TRBD1 agrees at 8 bases. Germline V CDR1 and CDR2: MNHNS, SASEGT. V lost 6 bases and J lost 1; bases outside the gene matches: 2. CDR3 length equals 14 residues. The CDR3: CASSGQGSNQPQHF. Here the CDR3 DNA reads TGTGCCAGCAGCGGACAGGGAAGCAATCAGCCCCAGCATTTT.

This chain connects TRBV5-4 to TRBJ1-2; D is possibly TRBD1 (6 bases). Germline CDR1 is SGHNT and CDR2 is YYREEE (reference sequence). Trimming stripped 0 bases from V and 6 bases from J, with 15 bases between. The CDR3 is made up of 15 amino acids. CDR3 DNA: TGTGCCAGCAGCTTGGCAATAGGGCAGGGGCATGGCTACACCTTC. Translating gives CASSLAIGQGHGYTF.

This chain joins TRBV6-5 and TRBJ1-2; 8 bases are shared with TRBD1. J lost 6 bases, V lost 1 base, and 7 bases had no gene match. CDR3 length equals 15 residues. Per germline, CDR1 MNHEY and CDR2 SVGAGI. The CDR3 nucleotides are TGTGCCAGCAGTTACTTCCAGGGGGCTGATGATGGCTACACCTTC. Its protein product is CASSYFQGADDGYTF.

The gene calls are TRBV25-1 and TRBJ2-7; D is ambiguous. This CDR3 is built from 11 residues. Trimming took off 5 bases at V and 5 bases at J, with 7 bases between the two ends. The V gene's germline CDR1 is MGHDK and CDR2 SYGVNS. The CDR3 spells CASSTLDEQYF. The CDR3 coding sequence is TGTGCCAGCAGTACCTTAGACGAGCAGTACTTC.

The rearrangement links TRBV6-5 to TRBJ1-2, with TRBD1 as a possible D gene (6 bases). This CDR3 region has 15 residues. CDR1 and CDR2 from the germline V gene are MNHEY and SVGAGI. V lost 4 bases and J lost 1, with 13 bases in between. This CDR3 is CASSLARGINYGYTF. DNA for the CDR3: TGTGCCAGCAGTTTGGCGAGGGGGATTAACTATGGCTACACCTTC.

The V gene is TRBV19, the J gene TRBJ2-2; D is unresolved. Germline V lookup: CDR1 LNHDA, CDR2 SQIVND (reference sequence). V lost 1 base and J 4 bases, leaving 13 bases between the germline ends. This CDR3 spans 16 amino acids. In nucleotides, the CDR3 is TGTGCCAGTAGTATAGGTCAGCCGCGAGGCACCGGGGAGCTGTTTTTT. Protein: CASSIGQPRGTGELFF. Full variable domain (remainder filled in from reference TRBV19 and TRBJ2-2): DGGITQSPKYLFRKEGQNVTLSCEQNLNHDAMYWYRQDPGQGLRLIYYSQIVNDFQKGDIAEGYSVSREKKESFPLTVTSAQKNPTAFYLCASSIGQPRGTGELFFGEGSRLTVL.

V usage is TRBV5-1 and J usage is TRBJ1-3, with D possibly TRBD1 on 6 matching bases. This CDR3 is built from 16 residues. CDR1 and CDR2 (germline): SGHRS, YFSETQ. The V and J ends lost 0 bases and 0 bases respectively, with 10 bases between them. The CDR3 DNA reads as TGCGCCAGCAGCTTGGGGGCAGGGGTCTCTGGAAACACCATATATTTT. It translates to CASSLGAGVSGNTIYF.

V usage is TRBV9 and J usage is TRBJ2-3, with D perhaps matching TRBD2 (5 bases). This CDR3 region has 14 residues. Germline assignment: CDR1 SGDLS and CDR2 YYNGEE. V was clipped by 0 bases and J by 3 bases, with 8 bases between them. The CDR3 bases are TGTGCCAGCAGCGTAGATCTAGCAACAGATACGCAGTATTTT. Protein sequence: CASSVDLATDTQYF.

This sequence joins TRBV28 and TRBJ1-1, with 10 bases lining up with TRBD1. The length of the CDR3 is 15 residues. In germline, CDR1 is MDHEN, CDR2 SYDVKM. V dropped 5 bases and J dropped 4; count of bases not matched to a gene: 7. CDR3 coding DNA: TGTGCCAGCAGTGCACCGGGACAGGGGAGCACTGAAGCTTTCTTT. Residues: CASSAPGQGSTEAFF.

The V and J genes are TRBV7-9 and TRBJ1-5, with a possible D match to TRBD1 (5 bases). V was shortened by 1 base and J by 8 bases, with 15 bases between the two germline ends. This CDR3 contains 15 residues. Looked up from germline, CDR1 is SEHNR and CDR2 is FQNEAQ (reference sequence). Written as DNA, the CDR3 is TGTGCCAGCAGCTTAGGGTACGGGGGTGGTGAGCCCCAGCATTTT. Translation gives CASSLGYGGGEPQHF. The full variable domain, its missing parts supplied by reference TRBV7-9 and TRBJ1-5, is DTGVSQNPRHKITKRGQNVTFRCDPISEHNRLYWYRQTLGQGPEFLTYFQNEAQLEKSRLLSDRFSAERPKGSFSTLEIQRTEQGDSAMYLCASSLGYGGGEPQHFGDGTRLSIL.

This clone was observed a single time. One end of the junction varies from germline; a read error may be responsible. This chain uses TRBV7-9 with TRBJ2-7, with 12 positions matching TRBD2. Per the germline V gene, CDR1 is SEHNR and CDR2 is FQNEAQ (reference sequence). The CDR3 sequence is 15 residues long. As DNA, the CDR3 is TGTTCCAGCAGCTGGACTAGCGGGATTCTAAACGAGCAGTACTTC. This sequence encodes CSSSWTSGILNEQYF.

The chain couples TRBV10-3 to TRBJ2-7; weak D call: TRBD1 (7 bases). Trimming took off 3 bases at V and 5 bases at J, with 17 bases between the two ends. The CDR3 has 15 residues. Germline-derived CDR1 and CDR2 are ENHRY and SYGVKD. The CDR3 here is CAISEIGGGLDEQYF. For the CDR3, the DNA is TGTGCCATCAGTGAAATTGGAGGGGGCTTGGACGAGCAGTACTTC.

CDR3: CASSLGWGEDEKLFF. The CDR3 DNA follows: TGTGCCAGCAGTTTGGGTTGGGGAGAGGATGAAAAACTGTTTTTT. This sequence joins TRBV28 and TRBJ1-4; D unclear. Germline V lookup: CDR1 MDHEN, CDR2 SYDVKM. The CDR3 runs to 15 residues. Trimming shortened V by 3 bases and J by 6 bases, and 14 bases separated the two germline ends.

The chain recombines TRBV6-5 with TRBJ1-1; maybe TRBD1 (5 bases). The ends were cut back, 2 bases at V and 5 bases at J, with 9 bases in the middle. There are 13 residues in the CDR3. Germline V CDR1 and CDR2: MNHEY, SVGAGI. CDR3 in amino acids: CASSYPGRTEAFF. CDR3 coding DNA: TGTGCCAGCAGTTACCCAGGGCGGACTGAAGCTTTCTTT.

The V call is TRBV2, the J call TRBJ2-1; D is undetermined. V shed 4 bases and J shed 2 bases, with 3 bases lying between them. In germline, CDR1 is SNHLY, CDR2 FYNNEI. The CDR3 length is 12 residues. CDR3 bases: TGTGCCAGCAGTGCGGCCTACAATGAGCAGTTCTTC. Amino acids: CASSAAYNEQFF.